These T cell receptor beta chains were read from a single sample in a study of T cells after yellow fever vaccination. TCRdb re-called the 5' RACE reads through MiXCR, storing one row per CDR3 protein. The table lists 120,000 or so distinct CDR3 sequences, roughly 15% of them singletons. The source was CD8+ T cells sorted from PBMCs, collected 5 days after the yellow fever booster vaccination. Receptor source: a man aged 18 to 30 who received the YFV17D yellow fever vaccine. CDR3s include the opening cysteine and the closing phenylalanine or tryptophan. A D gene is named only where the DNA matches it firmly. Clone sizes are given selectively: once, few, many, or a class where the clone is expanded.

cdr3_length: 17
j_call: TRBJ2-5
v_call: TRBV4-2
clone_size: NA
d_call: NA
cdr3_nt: TGTGCCAGCAGCCAGGATCCGCCTGGGGGGCTGCAAGAGACCCAGTACTTC
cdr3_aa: CASSQDPPGGLQETQYF

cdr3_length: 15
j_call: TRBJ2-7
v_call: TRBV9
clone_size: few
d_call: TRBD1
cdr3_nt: TGTGCCAGCAGCCTGGGACAGGGCGCAGCCTACGAGCAGTACTTC
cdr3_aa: CASSLGQGAAYEQYF

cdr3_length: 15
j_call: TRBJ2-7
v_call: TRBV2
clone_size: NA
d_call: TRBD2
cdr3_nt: TGTGCCAGCAGGCCAGAGGCGGGGGGACTCTACGAGCAGTACTTC
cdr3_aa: CASRPEAGGLYEQYF

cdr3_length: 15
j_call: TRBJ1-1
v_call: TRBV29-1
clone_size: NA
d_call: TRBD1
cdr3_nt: TGCAGCGTTGACCGCGGACAGGGAGGGAACACTGAAGCTTTCTTT
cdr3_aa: CSVDRGQGGNTEAFF

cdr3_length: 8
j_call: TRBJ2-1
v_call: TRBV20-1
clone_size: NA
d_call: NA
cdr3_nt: TGCAGTGCTACTCCGGGGTTCTTC
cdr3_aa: CSATPGFF

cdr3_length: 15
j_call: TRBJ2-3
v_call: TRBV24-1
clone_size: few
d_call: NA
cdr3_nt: TGTGCCACCAGTGACCCCAACAGGGTAAAAGATACGCAGTATTTT
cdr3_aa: CATSDPNRVKDTQYF

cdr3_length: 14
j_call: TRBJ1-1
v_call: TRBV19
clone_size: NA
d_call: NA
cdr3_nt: TGTGCCAGTAGTATGTGGGTAGCGGACACTGAAGCTTTCTTT
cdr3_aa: CASSMWVADTEAFF

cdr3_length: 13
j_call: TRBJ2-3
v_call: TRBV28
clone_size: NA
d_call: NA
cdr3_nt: TGTGCCAGCAGTCCCTCGGGCCGGGATACGCAGTATTTT
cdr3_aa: CASSPSGRDTQYF

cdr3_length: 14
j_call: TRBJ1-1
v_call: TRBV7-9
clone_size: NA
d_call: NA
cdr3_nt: TGTGCCAGCAGCTTAGAGTGGCTGAACACTGAAGCTTTCTTT
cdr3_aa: CASSLEWLNTEAFF

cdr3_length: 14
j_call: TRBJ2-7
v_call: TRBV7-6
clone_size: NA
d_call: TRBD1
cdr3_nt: TGTGCCAGCAGCTTAACCCGGACAGGAGACGAGCAGTACTTC
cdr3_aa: CASSLTRTGDEQYF

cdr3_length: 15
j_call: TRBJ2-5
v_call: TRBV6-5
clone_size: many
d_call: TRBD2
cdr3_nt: TGTGCCAGCAACCCGGGCGGGGGGTACCAAGAGACCCAGTACTTC
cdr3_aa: CASNPGGGYQETQYF

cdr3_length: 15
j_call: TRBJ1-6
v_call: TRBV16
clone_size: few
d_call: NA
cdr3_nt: TGTGCCAGCAGCCACATTTTCCGGGACACTTCACCCCTCCACTTT
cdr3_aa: CASSHIFRDTSPLHF

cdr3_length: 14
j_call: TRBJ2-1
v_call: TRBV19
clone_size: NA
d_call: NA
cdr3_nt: TGTGCCAGTAGTATAGTCGGGGGTGGGAATGAGCAGTTCTTC
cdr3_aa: CASSIVGGGNEQFF

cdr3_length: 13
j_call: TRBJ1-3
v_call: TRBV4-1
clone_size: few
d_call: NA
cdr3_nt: TGCGCCAGCAGACCGGGGACGGAAAACACCATATATTTT
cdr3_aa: CASRPGTENTIYF

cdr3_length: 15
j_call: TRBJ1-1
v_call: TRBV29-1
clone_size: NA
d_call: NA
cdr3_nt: TGCAGCGTCAAACCGGACAGCCTGGGGAACACTGAAGCTTTCTTT
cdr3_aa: CSVKPDSLGNTEAFF

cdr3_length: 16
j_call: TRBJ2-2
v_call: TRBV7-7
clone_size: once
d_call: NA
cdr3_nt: TGTGCCAGCAGCCGTACGGGACACCCAAACACCGGGGAGCTGTTTTTT
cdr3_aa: CASSRTGHPNTGELFF

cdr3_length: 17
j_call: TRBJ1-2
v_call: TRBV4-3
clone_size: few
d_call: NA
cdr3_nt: TGCGCCAGCAGCCAAGGGGAGGGGGGGGCGATGACCTATGGCTACACCTTC
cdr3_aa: CASSQGEGGAMTYGYTF

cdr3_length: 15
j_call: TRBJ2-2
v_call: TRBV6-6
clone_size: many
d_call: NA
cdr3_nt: TGTGCCAGCAGTTGGGGACGCGCGAACACCGGGGAGCTGTTTTTT
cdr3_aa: CASSWGRANTGELFF

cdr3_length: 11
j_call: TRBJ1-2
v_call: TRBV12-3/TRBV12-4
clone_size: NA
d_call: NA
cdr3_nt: TGTGCCAGCAGTCCAGGCGGTGGCTACACCTTC
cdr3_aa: CASSPGGGYTF

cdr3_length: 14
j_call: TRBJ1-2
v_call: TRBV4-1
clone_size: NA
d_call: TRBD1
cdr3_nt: TGCGCCAGCAGCCAAGACAGGGGGCTATATGGCTACACCTTC
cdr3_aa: CASSQDRGLYGYTF

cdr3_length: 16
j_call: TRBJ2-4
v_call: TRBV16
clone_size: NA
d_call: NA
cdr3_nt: TGTGCCAGCAGCCCACAGGCAGGGGCTAACAAAAACATTCTGTACTTC
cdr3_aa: CASSPQAGANKNILYF

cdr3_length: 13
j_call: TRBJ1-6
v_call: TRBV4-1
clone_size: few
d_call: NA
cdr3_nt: TGCGCCAGCAGCCAGCAGAGTTCTTCACCCCTCCACTTT
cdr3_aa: CASSQQSSSPLHF

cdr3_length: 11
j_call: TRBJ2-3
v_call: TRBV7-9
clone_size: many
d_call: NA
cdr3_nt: TGTGCCAGCACCTTGTCCGATACGCAGTATTTT
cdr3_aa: CASTLSDTQYF

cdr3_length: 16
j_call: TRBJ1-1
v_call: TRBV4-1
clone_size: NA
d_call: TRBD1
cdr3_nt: TGCGCCAGCAGCCAAGATAGGGGACAGGCCGACACTGAAGCTTTCTTT
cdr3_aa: CASSQDRGQADTEAFF

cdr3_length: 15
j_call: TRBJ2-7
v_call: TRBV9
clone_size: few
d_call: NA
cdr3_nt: TGTGCCAGCAGCCCGGAGGGCGGGGAGTACTACGAGCAGTACTTC
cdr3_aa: CASSPEGGEYYEQYF

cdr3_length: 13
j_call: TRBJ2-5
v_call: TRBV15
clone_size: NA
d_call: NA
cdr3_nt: TGTGCCACCAGCAGAGATTGGAGGGAGACCCAGTACTTC
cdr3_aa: CATSRDWRETQYF

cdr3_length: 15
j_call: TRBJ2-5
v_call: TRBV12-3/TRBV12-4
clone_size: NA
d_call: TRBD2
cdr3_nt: TGTGCCAGCAGCCCAAGGACTAGCGGCGGGGAGACCCAGTACTTC
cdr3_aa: CASSPRTSGGETQYF

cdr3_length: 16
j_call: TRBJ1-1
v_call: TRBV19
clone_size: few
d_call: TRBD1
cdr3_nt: TGTGCCAGTAGTATCCCAGGGGGCGCGAGGTCCCGCGAAGCTTTCTTT
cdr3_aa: CASSIPGGARSREAFF

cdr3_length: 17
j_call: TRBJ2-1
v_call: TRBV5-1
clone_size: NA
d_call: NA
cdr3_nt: TGCGCCAGCAGCTTGATGTGGGCGCCAAACACCTACAATGAGCAGTTCTTC
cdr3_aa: CASSLMWAPNTYNEQFF